The 9 T cell receptor beta chains given below trace back to one sample, sequenced in a study of OX40 agonist ivuxolimab in advanced cancers. Assay used: immunoSEQ multiplex PCR; TCRdb lists only in-frame clones, some missing. The table shows tens of thousands of clones, with roughly 87% occurring only once. Sequencing used CD4+ or CD8+ T cells sorted from blood, obtained in a trial of the OX40 agonist ivuxolimab. These receptors were taken from an adult with an advanced solid tumor such as melanoma, head and neck, liver or kidney cancer.

The chain combines TRBV29-1 with TRBJ2-1; D may be TRBD1 (7 bases). With 3 bases removed from V and 10 bases from J, the gap between germline ends came to 16 bases. Looked up from germline, CDR1 is SQVTM and CDR2 is ANQGSEA. The CDR3 totals 13 residues. CDR3 amino acids: CSVDGGGGWEQFF. CDR3 sequence (DNA): TGCAGCGTTGACGGCGGAGGGGGCTGGGAGCAGTTCTTC.

This clone was seen a handful of times. J is TRBJ1-6 and V is TRBV4-1; 8 nucleotides align to TRBD1. The J segment lost 6 bases and the V segment lost 3 bases, leaving 1 base of the junction unmatched. Germline CDR1 and CDR2: MGHRA and YSYEKL. CDR3 length: 14 amino acids. The DNA for the CDR3 is TGCGCCAGCAGCCAGGACAGGGTTAATTCACCCCTCCACTTT. Translated, it gives CASSQDRVNSPLHF.

V is TRBV21-1 and J is TRBJ1-2; TRBD1 reflects the table's D call only, with no check against the DNA. TRBV21-1 is a documented pseudogene. CDR3 length equals 15 residues. CDR3 loop: CASMELGQVNYGYTF. The CDR3 DNA reads TGTGCCAGCATGGAGTTGGGACAGGTGAACTATGGCTACACCTTC.

The chain's CDR3 is CATSDSSYGYTF. As DNA, the CDR3 is TGTGCCACTTCGGACAGTTCCTATGGCTACACCTTC. The chain has TRBV15 and TRBJ1-2, with D possibly being TRBD1 (6 bases). CDR1 is LNHNV and CDR2 is YYDKDF in the germline V gene (reference sequence). Trimming left V 9 bases short and J 4 bases short, with 12 bases between. This CDR3 has 12 residues.

This clone was detected only a few times. The V call is TRBV7-6, the J call TRBJ2-3; a weak D match, TRBD2 (5 bases). V shed 7 bases and J shed 3 bases, with 14 bases lying between them. CDR3 length equals 14 residues. Per the germline V gene, CDR1 is SGHVS and CDR2 is FNYEAQ. The CDR3 DNA reads TGTGCCAGCACGGGGAGTGGGCGGACAGATACGCAGTATTTT. Residues: CASTGSGRTDTQYF.

The genes are TRBV7-9 and TRBJ1-5; possibly TRBD1 for D (5 bases). This CDR3 is 15 amino acids long. Germline CDR1 is SEHNR and CDR2 is FQNEAQ (reference sequence). V lost 5 bases to trimming and J lost 9 bases, with 20 bases between them. The CDR3 region is CASSPSGDSSGPQHF. DNA for the CDR3: TGTGCCAGCAGCCCCTCGGGGGACTCTTCAGGGCCCCAGCATTTT.

This sequence joins TRBV7-3 and TRBJ2-1; D not resolved. The V and J ends lost 4 bases and 6 bases respectively, with 16 bases between them. The germline CDR1 and CDR2 sequences are SGHTA and FQGTGA. The length of the CDR3 is 15 residues. The CDR3 region is CASSSIDQRGNEQFF. The CDR3 DNA reads TGTGCCAGCAGCTCAATAGACCAACGAGGCAATGAGCAGTTCTTC.

The chain joins TRBV10-3 to TRBJ1-2; a possible D gene is TRBD1 (5 bases). Germline V gene lookup returns CDR1 ENHRY and CDR2 SYGVKD. V was shortened by 4 bases and J by 6 bases, with 15 bases between the two germline ends. This CDR3 region has 14 residues. As DNA, the CDR3 is TGTGCCATCAGTGGGGGCCGGGCCTGGGATGGCTACACCTTC. It is translated as CAISGGRAWDGYTF.

In this sample, this clone turned up once. V gene TRBV25-1 combines with J gene TRBJ2-5, with TRBD2 matching 10 bases. This CDR3 region has 16 residues. The V gene's germline CDR1 is MGHDK and CDR2 SYGVNS. V gave up 5 bases and J gave up 2 bases; unmatched junction bases: 8. Here the CDR3 reads CASSSPLAGLQETQYF. CDR3 DNA: TGTGCCAGCAGTTCCCCACTAGCGGGGTTACAAGAGACCCAGTACTTC.